The 14 T cell receptor beta chains listed next were all sequenced from one sample in a study. MiXCR, run by TCRdb on the 5' RACE reads, gives a single entry per CDR3 protein. Among over 9,000 distinct CDR3 sequences listed, approximately 61% were seen once. The material sequenced was tumor-infiltrating memory CD4+ T cells sorted from the breast tumor. Subset indicated: memory CD4+ T cells, CD4+CD45RO+CD25-. These receptors were taken from a female donor with breast cancer.

As to this clonotype: A junction boundary mismatches the germline segment, possibly from a read error. The chain couples TRBV6-4 to TRBJ2-7; no clear D. Germline assignment: CDR1 MRHNA and CDR2 SNTAGT. The CDR3 covers 12 residues. The DNA for the CDR3 is TGTGTCAGCAGTCTAAGCTCGGGCGAGCAGTACTTC. Translated: CVSSLSSGEQYF.

CDR3 nucleotide sequence: TGTGCCAGCAGCTTAAATTCAGTTGCGGAGCTGTTTTTT. It is translated as CASSLNSVAELFF. This sequence joins TRBV7-6 and TRBJ2-2; D is unresolved. CDR1 is SGHVS, CDR2 FNYEAQ, per germline. This CDR3 spans 13 amino acids. V lost 2 bases and J 10 bases, leaving 11 bases between the germline ends.

The chain is built from TRBV6-5 and TRBJ1-1; D might be TRBD1 (6 bases). The length of the CDR3 is 15 residues. V was cut by 7 bases and J by 4 bases, with 19 bases left in between. CDR1 and CDR2 from the germline V gene are MNHEY and SVGAGI. In DNA form, the CDR3 reads TGTGCCAGCATATTAAAAGGCCGGGGGGCCACTGAAGCTTTCTTT. Amino acids: CASILKGRGATEAFF.

As regards this clonotype: A read error is possible here, since a much larger clone lies one base away. This chain connects TRBV7-2 to TRBJ1-3, with D unclear. CDR3 size: 15 residues. The germline gives CDR1 SGHTA, CDR2 FQGNSA. Here the CDR3 reads CASSVGRTSGTTIYF. CDR3 nucleotide sequence: TGTGCCAGCAGCGTAGGACGGACCTCTGGAACCACCATATATTTT.

Of note for this clonotype: Compared with germline, one end of the junction differs, possibly owing to a read error. The rearrangement links TRBV29-1 to TRBJ2-5; D is perhaps TRBD2 (7 bases). Germline V gene sequence: CDR1 SQVTM, CDR2 ANQGSEA. The CDR3 runs 14 residues. CDR3 in DNA: TGCAGCGTTGGAACGGGGGGCTCGGGGGAGACCAAGTACTTC. Translated, it gives CSVGTGGSGETKYF. Together with reference TRBV29-1 and TRBJ2-5, the CDR3 gives the full variable domain: SAVISQKPSRDICQRGTSLTIQCQVDSQVTMMFWYRQQPGQSLTLIATANQGSEATYESGFVIDKFPISRPNLTFSTLTVSNMSPEDSSIYLCSVGTGGSGETKYFGPGTRLLVL.

The chain employs TRBV7-2 and TRBJ2-7; the D call may be TRBD1 or TRBD2 (5 bases each). CDR3 length: 14 amino acids. CDR1 and CDR2 (germline): SGHTA, FQGNSA. The germline V and J ends were trimmed by 3 bases and 1 base, with 10 bases remaining between them. The CDR3 sequence is CASSLRDHSYEQYF. CDR3 bases: TGTGCCAGCAGCTTGAGGGACCATTCCTACGAGCAGTACTTC.

This clonotype was picked up a small number of times. V and J are TRBV6-1 and TRBJ1-1; 8 bases align to TRBD1. The germline CDR1 and CDR2 sequences are MNHNS and SASEGT. There are 12 residues in the CDR3. V dropped 5 bases and J dropped 8; count of bases not matched to a gene: 4. CDR3 nucleotide sequence: TGTGCCAGCAGTCCCTGGACAGGGGAAGCTTTCTTT. Translating it yields CASSPWTGEAFF.

This clonotype was picked up a small number of times. The chain's CDR3 is CASSFSENYNEQFF. In DNA form, the CDR3 reads TGTGCCAGCAGCTTTTCCGAGAACTACAATGAGCAGTTCTTC. The chain couples TRBV7-8 to TRBJ2-1; no clear D gene. V was shortened by 3 bases and J by 3 bases, with 9 bases between the two germline ends. The germline gives CDR1 SGHVS, CDR2 FQNEAQ. The CDR3 sequence is 14 residues long.

The rearrangement joins TRBV7-9 to TRBJ2-5, with unresolved D. V was cut by 4 bases and J by 2 bases, with 20 bases left in between. The CDR3 runs 17 residues. In germline, CDR1 is SEHNR, CDR2 FQNEAQ (reference sequence). CDR3 loop: CASSSPDSVIQQETQYF. The CDR3 bases are TGTGCCAGCAGCTCCCCCGACTCCGTTATCCAACAAGAGACCCAGTACTTC.

V and J are TRBV20-1 and TRBJ2-2; D is unresolved. V lost 5 bases to trimming and J lost 1 base, with 17 bases between them. CDR3 length: 16 amino acids. Germline V gives CDR1 DFQATT, CDR2 SNEGSKA (reference sequence). The CDR3 reads CSASAPLLRNTGELFF. In DNA, the CDR3 is TGCAGTGCTTCAGCCCCCCTCCTAAGGAACACCGGGGAGCTGTTTTTT.

This clonotype was picked up a small number of times. The chain links TRBV6-5 to TRBJ1-1, with D unresolved. V dropped 8 bases and J dropped 3 bases, with 10 bases sitting between them. Germline loops: CDR1 MNHEY, CDR2 SVGAGI. This CDR3 contains 12 residues. CDR3 sequence reads: CASEGRDTEAFF. CDR3 DNA: TGTGCCAGCGAAGGTAGGGACACTGAAGCTTTCTTT.

The chain combines TRBV29-1 with TRBJ1-1; tentative D call: TRBD1 (6 bases). V was shortened by 6 bases and J by 3 bases, with 11 bases between the two germline ends. Germline CDR1 is SQVTM and CDR2 is ANQGSEA. The length of the CDR3 is 12 residues. The CDR3 DNA sequence: TGCAGCGTATACAGGGCCCACACTGAAGCTTTCTTT. Residues: CSVYRAHTEAFF. Full variable domain (outside the CDR3, taken from reference TRBV29-1 and TRBJ1-1): SAVISQKPSRDICQRGTSLTIQCQVDSQVTMMFWYRQQPGQSLTLIATANQGSEATYESGFVIDKFPISRPNLTFSTLTVSNMSPEDSSIYLCSVYRAHTEAFFGQGTRLTVV.

The chain employs TRBV5-1 and TRBJ2-1, with D maybe TRBD2 (5 bases). CDR1 and CDR2 from the germline V gene are SGHRS and YFSETQ. V lost 3 bases and J 3 bases, leaving 13 bases between the germline ends. The CDR3 consists of 15 residues. The CDR3 here is CASSSGLIHYNEQFF. The CDR3 coding sequence is TGCGCCAGCAGCTCAGGACTCATCCACTACAATGAGCAGTTCTTC.

This sequence joins TRBV12-3 or TRBV12-4 and TRBJ2-2; D may be TRBD2 (5 bases). The CDR3 runs to 14 residues. V was clipped by 3 bases and J by 6 bases, with 11 bases between them. The CDR3 DNA follows: TGTGCCAGCAGTTTCTCGGGAATTCCCGGGGAGCTGTTTTTT. Protein sequence: CASSFSGIPGELFF.